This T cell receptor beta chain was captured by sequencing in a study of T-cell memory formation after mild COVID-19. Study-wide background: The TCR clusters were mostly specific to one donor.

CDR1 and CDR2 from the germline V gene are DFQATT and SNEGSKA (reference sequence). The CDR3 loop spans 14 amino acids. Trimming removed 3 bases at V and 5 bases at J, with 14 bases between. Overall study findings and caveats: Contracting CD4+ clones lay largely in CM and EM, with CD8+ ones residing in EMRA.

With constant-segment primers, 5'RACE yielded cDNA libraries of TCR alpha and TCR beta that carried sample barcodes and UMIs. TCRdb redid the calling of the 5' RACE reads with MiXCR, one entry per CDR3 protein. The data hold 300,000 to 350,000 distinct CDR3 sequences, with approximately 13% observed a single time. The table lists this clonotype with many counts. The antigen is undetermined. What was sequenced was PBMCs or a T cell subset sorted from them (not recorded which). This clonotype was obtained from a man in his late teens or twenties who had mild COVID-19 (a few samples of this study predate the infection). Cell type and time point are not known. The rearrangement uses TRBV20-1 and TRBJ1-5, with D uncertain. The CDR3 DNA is TGCAGTGCTAGTGCCCAGAATGGGCATCAGCCCCAGCATTTT. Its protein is CSASAQNGHQPQHF.